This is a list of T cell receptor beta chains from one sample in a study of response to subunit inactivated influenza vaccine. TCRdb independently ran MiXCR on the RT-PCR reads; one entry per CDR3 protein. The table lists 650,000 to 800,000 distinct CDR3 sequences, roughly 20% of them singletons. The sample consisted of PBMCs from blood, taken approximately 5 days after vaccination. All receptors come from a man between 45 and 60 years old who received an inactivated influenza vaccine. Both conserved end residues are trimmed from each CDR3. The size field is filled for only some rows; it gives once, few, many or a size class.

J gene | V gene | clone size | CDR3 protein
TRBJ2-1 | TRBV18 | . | ASSPAFTPYNEQF
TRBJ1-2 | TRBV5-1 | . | ASSPGQGGNYGYT
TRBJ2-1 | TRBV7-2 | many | ASSLVPNEQF
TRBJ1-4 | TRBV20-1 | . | SARDRDSGWDEKLF
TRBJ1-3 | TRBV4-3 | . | ASSQDPSSSGNTIY
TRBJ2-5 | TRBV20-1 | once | SASPGLGRRGPQETQY
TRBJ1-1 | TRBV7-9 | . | ASSSRVADEAF
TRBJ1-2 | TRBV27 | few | ASSSSGGIGYT
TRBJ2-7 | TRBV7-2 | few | ASSAAAGMYEQY
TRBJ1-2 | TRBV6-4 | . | ASSDGSGYT
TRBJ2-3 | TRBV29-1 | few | SVRREGHTDTQY
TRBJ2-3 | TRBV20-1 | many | SARDSPDTQY
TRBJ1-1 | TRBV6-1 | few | ASIRGQFGTEAF
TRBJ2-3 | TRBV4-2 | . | ASSQGTSGKSTDTQY
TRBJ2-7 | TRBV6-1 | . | ASKRTAASYEQY
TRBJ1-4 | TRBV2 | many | ASSGGDSLNEKLF
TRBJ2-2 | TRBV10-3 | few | AISDSNTGELF
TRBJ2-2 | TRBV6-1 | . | ASRDAGFRTGELF
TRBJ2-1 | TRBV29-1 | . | SASGAYLNEQL
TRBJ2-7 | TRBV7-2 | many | ASSLAGNSYEQY
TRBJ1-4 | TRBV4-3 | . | ASSHAGGATNEKLF
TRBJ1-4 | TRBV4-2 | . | ASRETGQQNEKLF
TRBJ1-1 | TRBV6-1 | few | ASSMTGNTEAF
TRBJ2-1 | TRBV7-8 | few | ASSYTDSKGPYNEQF
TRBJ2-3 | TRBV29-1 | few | SVETGVGTDTQY
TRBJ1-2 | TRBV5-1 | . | ASSYQGANYGYT
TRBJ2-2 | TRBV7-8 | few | ASSLERVNTGELF
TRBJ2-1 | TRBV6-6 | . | ASLQGLGEQF
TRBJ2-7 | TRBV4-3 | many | ASRNQGSEQY
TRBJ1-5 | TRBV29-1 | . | SVGGGAGQPQH
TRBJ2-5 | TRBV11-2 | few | ASSLVGGHGETQY
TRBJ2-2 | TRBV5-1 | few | ASTDGSNTGELF
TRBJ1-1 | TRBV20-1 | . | SAMGIIRVIMNTEAF
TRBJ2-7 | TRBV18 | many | ASSPPDGFPYEQY
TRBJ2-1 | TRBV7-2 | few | ASSFGTSGSVEQF
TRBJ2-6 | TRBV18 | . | ASANRAPGSGANVLT
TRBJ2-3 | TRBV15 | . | ATSRIQRVRSDTQY
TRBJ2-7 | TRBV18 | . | ASSPPPGRADEQY
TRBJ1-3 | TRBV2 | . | ASSVQGIGNTIY
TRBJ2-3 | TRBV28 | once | ASTPIQGGIKDTQY
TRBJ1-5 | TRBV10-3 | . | AISESYGRIASGQPQH
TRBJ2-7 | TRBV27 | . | ASTPGGTGTSYEQY
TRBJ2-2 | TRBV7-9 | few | ASRSSTGLNTGELF
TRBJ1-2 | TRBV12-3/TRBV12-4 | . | ASTLDRGGYT
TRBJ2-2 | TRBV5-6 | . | ASSLPAGANTGELF
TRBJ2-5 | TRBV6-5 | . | ASSFRDRGKETQY
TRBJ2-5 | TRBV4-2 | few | ASSQDPGGGPETQY
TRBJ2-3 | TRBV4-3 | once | ASSQMTGADTQY
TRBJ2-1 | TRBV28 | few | ASSPRRALSYNEQF
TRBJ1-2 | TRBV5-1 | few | ASRSGTGPASGYT
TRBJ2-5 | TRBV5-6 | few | ASSLVLGAGETQY
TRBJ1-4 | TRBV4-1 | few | ASSQDNEKLF